Described below is a single T cell receptor beta chain sequence and its context. This specimen comes from a study of PD-L1 blockade in urothelial cancer. Study information: Before enrollment, 0 to 3 chemotherapy regimens had been given to patients. When blood samples were assessed, the median T cell count was about 130,000.

Documented time point: peripheral blood 6 weeks after treatment start. Each patient contributed between 1 and 8 total time points of blood mononuclear cells, pretreatment and during treatment. Generated by immunoSEQ multiplex PCR, the TCRdb table keeps only in-frame clones and is missing some. The table lists about 130,000 clones, around 86% of them singletons. Sequenced material: PBMCs, taken around atezolizumab (anti-PD-L1) treatment. This sequence was found in a man in his fifties with urothelial cancer.

CDR3 nucleotide sequence: TGTGCCAGCTCCCCCGAGAGGGTCTATGGCTACACCTTC. This codes for CASSPERVYGYTF. The gene calls are TRBV18 and TRBJ1-2; D remains ambiguous. This CDR3 region has 13 residues. The germline gives CDR1 KGHSH, CDR2 LQKENI. Trimming cost V 6 bases and J 4 bases, with 12 bases left between them.